Included here is one TCR beta chain sequence, with context. Its specificity is not known. The sample belongs to a study of radiotherapy plus CTLA-4 blockade in lung cancer. Study details: Disease control was seen in 31% of patients, objective responses in roughly 17%. Study-level results: Reported findings show early blood T cell clone dynamics, with interferon-beta, best predicted response.

People whose metastatic non-small-cell lung cancer was chemo-refractory got focal radiation along with CTLA-4 blockade by ipilimumab. Only in-frame clones appear in the TCRdb table, and some are missing; sequencing was by immunoSEQ multiplex PCR. The sample comprises 90,000 to 130,000 clones, about 80% of which are singletons, and roughly 3.5% rests with the top ten. Germline-derived CDR1 and CDR2 are MNHEY and SVGAGI. The CDR3 length is 13 residues. Trimming removed 2 bases at V and 7 bases at J, with 11 bases between. The source of this sequence is a human donor with non-small cell lung cancer that progressed on radiotherapy plus ipilimumab. Some clones in this sample may be carry-over from other donors' samples. The V and J genes are TRBV6-5 and TRBJ1-2; D might be TRBD1 (5 bases). Sequences were derived from peripheral blood, sampled from a patient treated with radiotherapy plus ipilimumab. CDR3 nucleotides: TGTGCCAGCAGTTACGTGGCGGGGACTGGCTACACCTTC. It specifies CASSYVAGTGYTF.